The clone carrying this T cell receptor beta chain was observed at least ten times. No antigen is known for it. This sample stems from a study of regulatory T cells in long-lasting Graves disease. Combining iRepertoire HTBI primers with Arm-PCR of CDR3 regions, the authors built TCR beta libraries. Each CDR3 protein is one row after TCRdb ran MiXCR on the multiplex PCR reads. The data contain hundreds of thousands of distinct CDR3 sequences, 15% to 17% of them seen just once; the ten biggest clones take up about 20%. Specified time point: newly diagnosed GD, antithyroid drugs for less than 3 months. RNA from PBMCs was the source of the TCR library. Recruitment took place at an endocrinology department in Xi'an, China. Findings and limits, study-wide: TCR diversity was lower in persistent Graves' patients (versus newly diagnosed ones).

This CDR3 is 15 amino acids long. The germline V gene encodes CDR1 KGHSH and CDR2 LQKENI. Trimming cost V 8 bases and J 1 base; bases outside gene matches: 7. This chain joins TRBV18 and TRBJ1-4; 7 nucleotides align to TRBD1. The TCR was taken from a female donor with Graves disease. This specimen consisted of peripheral blood mononuclear cells (PBMCs), obtained at new diagnosis, from a patient treated with antithyroid drugs. CDR3 coding DNA: TGTGCCAGCAGCCCCCGGACAGGAACTAATGAAAAACTGTTTTTT. Encoded protein: CASSPRTGTNEKLFF.